The T cell receptor (beta chain) under discussion was sequenced for a study of shared clonotypes between healthy human individuals. Method: immunoSEQ multiplex PCR; TCRdb's copy keeps in-frame clones and lacks some. The sample includes over 2,000,000 clones, around 93% of them seen just once. As defined, naive CD8 cells were CD45RO-negative and positively selected for CCR7, with terminally differentiated effector memory CD45RA+ cells excluded. The CDR3 covers 15 residues. CDR1 and CDR2 from the germline V gene are MGHDK and SYGVNS. The ends lost 5 bases at V and 3 bases at J; junction bases unmatched: 7.

This TCR was sampled from a man aged 18-30 years in good health. Some clones in this sample may be carry-over from other donors' samples. The sequencing sample was made of naive CD8+ T cells from PBMCs. The chain employs TRBV25-1 and TRBJ2-5; 9 positions agree with TRBD2. The CDR3 region is CASSLAGGGKETQYF. CDR3 sequence (DNA): TGTGCCAGCAGTTTGGCGGGAGGGGGGAAAGAGACCCAGTACTTC.